The 25 T cell receptor beta chains listed next were all sequenced from one sample in a study of T-cell memory formation after mild COVID-19. TCRdb independently ran MiXCR on the 5' RACE reads; one entry per CDR3 protein. This repertoire shows 270,000 or so distinct CDR3 sequences, about a sixth found once; its top ten account for more than 20%. The source material was PBMCs or a T cell subset sorted from them (not recorded which). The receptors stem from a man aged 18 to 30 who had mild COVID-19 (a few samples of this study predate the infection). Cell type and time point are not known.

This clonotype was counted a few times. The J gene is TRBJ2-1, the V gene TRBV20-1; the D is unclear. V was cut by 4 bases and J by 7 bases, with 20 bases left in between. In germline, CDR1 is DFQATT, CDR2 SNEGSKA (reference sequence). The CDR3 loop spans 15 amino acids. The CDR3 DNA sequence: TGCAGTGCTAACAGCCCCAGGTCGGAATCGAATGAGCAGTTCTTC. Protein product: CSANSPRSESNEQFF.

This clonotype was picked up a small number of times. V usage is TRBV10-3 and J usage is TRBJ1-5; 7 positions agree with TRBD1. This CDR3 contains 15 residues. The germline CDR1 and CDR2 sequences are ENHRY and SYGVKD. With V trimmed by 3 bases and J by 5 bases, 7 bases remained unmatched. The DNA for the CDR3 is TGTGCCATCAGTGACGGGGTGACAGGGTATCAGCCCCAGCATTTT. Its translation is CAISDGVTGYQPQHF.

This clonotype was observed a few times. The CDR3 sequence: CASSRPDRGGEQYV. The CDR3 nucleotides are TGTGCCAGCAGCCGCCCCGACAGGGGTGGGGAGCAGTACGTC. The J gene is TRBJ2-7, the V gene TRBV28; the match to TRBD1 covers 8 bases. CDR1 and CDR2 from the germline V gene are MDHEN and SYDVKM. V lost 6 bases and J lost 7; bases outside the gene matches: 11. The CDR3 is 14 residues long.

The chain employs TRBV11-2 and TRBJ1-2; 7 bases agree with TRBD1. The CDR3 totals 13 residues. Trimming cost V 5 bases and J 6 bases; bases outside gene matches: 6. CDR1 and CDR2 (germline): SGHAT, FQNNGV. The CDR3 sequence: CASSLQGFDGYTF. The CDR3 DNA sequence: TGTGCCAGCAGCCTACAGGGGTTTGATGGCTACACCTTC. Full variable domain (missing parts from reference TRBV11-2 and TRBJ1-2): EAGVAQSPRYKIIEKRQSVAFWCNPISGHATLYWYQQILGQGPKLLIQFQNNGVVDDSQLPKDRFSAERLKGVDSTLKIQPAKLEDSAVYLCASSLQGFDGYTFGSGTRLTVV.

V usage is TRBV6-5 and J usage is TRBJ2-5; 10 nucleotides match TRBD1. CDR1 MNHEY and CDR2 SVGAGI come from the germline V gene. J was trimmed by 2 bases and V by 5 bases; bases with no gene match: 8. The CDR3 runs to 16 residues. The CDR3 nucleotides read TGTGCCAGCAGTCTCGCCGGACAGGGGGTTCAAGAGACCCAGTACTTC. Residues: CASSLAGQGVQETQYF.

This chain links TRBV5-6 with TRBJ2-5, with D hard to call. Between the trimmed V and J ends, which lost 0 bases and 5 bases, there was a span of 11 bases. The V gene's germline CDR1 is SGHDT and CDR2 YYEEEE. The CDR3 has 14 amino acids. The chain's CDR3 is CASSLGSGLETQYF. CDR3 nucleotides: TGTGCCAGCAGCTTGGGGTCCGGGTTGGAGACCCAGTACTTC.

This chain links TRBV12-3 or TRBV12-4 with TRBJ2-3; 16 bases match TRBD2. This CDR3 contains 19 residues. V shed 5 bases and J 4 bases; nucleotides not matched to a gene: 12. The CDR3 is CASSPEGTSGGARADTQYF. In nucleotides, the CDR3 is TGTGCCAGCAGTCCCGAAGGGACTAGCGGGGGGGCCAGGGCAGATACGCAGTATTTT.

This clonotype was found a few times. The chain employs TRBV20-1 and TRBJ1-1; 7 nucleotides line up with TRBD1. The CDR3 loop spans 12 amino acids. V was pared by 2 bases and J by 6 bases, with 3 bases of the junction left unmatched. Looked up from germline, CDR1 is DFQATT and CDR2 is SNEGSKA (reference sequence). The CDR3 DNA follows: TGCAGTGCTAGACCCGACAGGGCTGAAGCTTTCTTT. It codes for CSARPDRAEAFF.

This clonotype was recorded a few times. V usage is TRBV29-1 and J usage is TRBJ2-1; the D gene is possibly TRBD1 (5 bases). Germline V CDR1 and CDR2: SQVTM, ANQGSEA. V was clipped by 2 bases and J by 5 bases, with 16 bases between them. The CDR3 contains 15 residues. The CDR3 is CSVENGRGGHNEQFF. The CDR3 DNA reads TGCAGCGTTGAAAATGGTAGGGGTGGACACAATGAGCAGTTCTTC.

This clonotype was seen repeatedly, ten times or more. V usage is TRBV5-1 and J usage is TRBJ1-5; tentatively, D is TRBD1 (6 bases). V shed 1 base and J shed 5 bases, with 13 bases lying between them. This CDR3 region has 15 residues. Germline CDR1 reads SGHRS; CDR2 reads YFSETQ. The CDR3 DNA follows: TGCGCCAGCAGCTTGTCTCCAGGGGACTATCAGCCCCAGCATTTT. Its translation: CASSLSPGDYQPQHF.

The J gene is TRBJ1-2, the V gene TRBV19; no clear D gene. The CDR3 has 16 amino acids. Germline CDR1 and CDR2: LNHDA and SQIVND (reference sequence). Trimming removed 3 bases at V and 4 bases at J, with 18 bases between. CDR3 in amino acids: CASSIPRRSGSYGYTF. The CDR3 DNA follows: TGTGCCAGTAGTATCCCTCGCCGTTCTGGTTCCTATGGCTACACCTTC. The variable domain in full, completed from reference TRBV19 and TRBJ1-2, reads DGGITQSPKYLFRKEGQNVTLSCEQNLNHDAMYWYRQDPGQGLRLIYYSQIVNDFQKGDIAEGYSVSREKKESFPLTVTSAQKNPTAFYLCASSIPRRSGSYGYTFGSGTRLTVV.

The rearrangement links TRBV12-3 or TRBV12-4 to TRBJ2-7; weak D call: TRBD1 (6 bases). The ends were cut back, 6 bases at V and 0 bases at J, with 18 bases in the middle. The CDR3 is 16 amino acids. The CDR3 region has the DNA TGTGCCAGCAGCCCCCATACAGGACAGAGCTCCTACGAGCAGTACTTC. Encoded protein: CASSPHTGQSSYEQYF.

The chain has TRBV3-1 and TRBJ1-1; D ambiguous. Trimming left V 1 base short and J 10 bases short, with 10 bases between. The CDR3 extends over 12 amino acids. Germline V CDR1 and CDR2: LGHDT, YNNKEL (reference sequence). CDR3 sequence (DNA): TGTGCCAGCAGCCAAGGTGGATCCGGAGCTTTCTTT. The encoded protein is CASSQGGSGAFF.

This clonotype was seen at least ten times. The V gene is TRBV20-1, the J gene TRBJ1-2; 10 nucleotides line up with TRBD1. V lost 4 bases to trimming and J lost 4 bases; unmatched junction nucleotides: 6. The length of the CDR3 is 14 residues. Germline V lookup: CDR1 DFQATT, CDR2 SNEGSKA (reference sequence). The CDR3: CSAIRQGAGYGYTF. The CDR3, as DNA: TGCAGTGCTATTAGACAGGGGGCTGGCTATGGCTACACCTTC.

V and J are TRBV9 and TRBJ2-2; D tentatively fits TRBD1 or TRBD2 (5 bases each). Trimming stripped 7 bases from V and 3 bases from J, with 10 bases between. The V gene's germline CDR1 is SGDLS and CDR2 YYNGEE. The CDR3 has 13 amino acids. The CDR3 reads CASGRDHTGELFF. CDR3 sequence (DNA): TGTGCCAGCGGCCGGGACCACACCGGGGAGCTGTTTTTT.

V usage is TRBV18 and J usage is TRBJ1-1; 9 positions agree with TRBD1. The V and J ends lost 3 bases and 5 bases, in that order; junction bases with no gene match: 4. The CDR3 has 14 residues. Germline loops: CDR1 KGHSH, CDR2 LQKENI. The CDR3 here is CASSPLTGGTEAFF. The CDR3, as DNA: TGTGCCAGCTCACCCCTGACAGGGGGTACTGAAGCTTTCTTT.

The chain is built from TRBV6-2 or TRBV6-3 and TRBJ2-7, with a tentative D call TRBD1 (6 bases). The V end was cut by 6 bases, the J end by 4 bases, with 13 bases between. Germline V CDR1 and CDR2: MNHEY, SVGEGT. This CDR3 spans 13 amino acids. For the CDR3, the DNA is TGTGCCAGCAGGACGGGGACACAATACGAGCAGTACGTC. It yields the protein CASRTGTQYEQYV.

The chain carries TRBV12-3 or TRBV12-4 and TRBJ2-5; D gene unclear. The CDR3 has 13 amino acids. V lost 4 bases and J 2 bases, leaving 8 bases between the germline ends. The CDR3 coding sequence is TGTGCCAGCAGTTGGTTGAGACAAGAGACCCAGTACTTC. Protein: CASSWLRQETQYF.

This clonotype was counted a few times. This chain connects TRBV7-6 to TRBJ2-7; 13 bases are shared with TRBD2. The CDR3 has 17 amino acids. The germline CDR1 and CDR2 sequences are SGHVS and FNYEAQ. Losses at the gene ends were 3 bases for V and 3 bases for J; bases not matched to a gene: 8. The CDR3 spells CASSFPTSGGRIYEQYF. The CDR3 bases are TGTGCCAGCAGCTTCCCGACTAGCGGGGGGCGGATCTACGAGCAGTACTTC.

Only a few counts were recorded for this clonotype. This sequence joins TRBV11-3 and TRBJ2-5; D not resolved. The CDR3 has 12 residues. V was pared by 2 bases and J by 9 bases, with 10 bases between. Germline V gene lookup returns CDR1 SGHNT and CDR2 YENEEA. The CDR3 region is CASSLSSGPQYF. The CDR3 nucleotides are TGTGCCAGCAGCTTAAGTTCGGGCCCCCAGTACTTC.

This clonotype has only a few counts. This chain connects TRBV7-2 to TRBJ2-3, with D perhaps assigned TRBD1 or TRBD2 (5 bases each). The CDR3 is 13 amino acids. V was cut by 5 bases and J by 1 base, with 7 bases left in between. Germline V gives CDR1 SGHTA, CDR2 FQGNSA. The CDR3 DNA reads TGTGCCAGCAGCATGGGACGCACAGATACGCAGTATTTT. Residues: CASSMGRTDTQYF.

V and J are TRBV6-2 or TRBV6-3 and TRBJ2-7, with 7 bases lining up with TRBD1. Germline lookup yields CDR1 MNHEY and CDR2 SVGEGT. The V segment lost 6 bases and the J segment 5 bases; nucleotides outside the gene matches: 10. The CDR3 consists of 14 residues. This CDR3 reads CASRAPGTVNEQYF. As DNA, the CDR3 is TGTGCCAGCAGAGCCCCCGGGACAGTCAACGAGCAGTACTTC.

CDR3 residues: CASNGWRHEQFF. CDR3 DNA: TGTGCCAGCAATGGGTGGAGGCATGAGCAGTTCTTC. The chain employs TRBV5-6 and TRBJ2-1, with D tentatively TRBD2 (5 bases). CDR3 size: 12 residues. Germline V gene data show CDR1 as SGHDT and CDR2 as YYEEEE. V lost 6 bases to trimming and J lost 8 bases, with 12 bases between them.

The chain couples TRBV7-9 to TRBJ2-3; 10 bases line up with TRBD1. There are 16 residues in the CDR3. The germline gives CDR1 SEHNR, CDR2 FQNEAQ (reference sequence). After removal of 5 bases from V and 1 base from J, the junction contained 6 bases not matched to a gene. The CDR3 reads CASSLTGTGGTDTQYF. CDR3 in DNA: TGTGCCAGCAGCCTAACCGGGACAGGGGGCACAGATACGCAGTATTTT.

The rearrangement uses TRBV9 and TRBJ2-3, with D uncertain. V dropped 0 bases and J dropped 4 bases, with 9 bases sitting between them. This CDR3 is 14 amino acids long. Germline assignment: CDR1 SGDLS and CDR2 YYNGEE. Written as DNA, the CDR3 is TGTGCCAGCAGCGTAGCGGCCAGCCCAGATACGCAGTATTTT. It yields the protein CASSVAASPDTQYF.